A selection of T cell receptor beta chains follows, all from one sample in a study of breast tumors, draining lymph nodes, adjacent tissues. Via MiXCR, TCRdb re-called the multiplex PCR reads, giving one row per CDR3 protein. The sample lists some 130,000 distinct CDR3 sequences, 20% seen once, with roughly 4% in the top ten. Sequencing was performed on axillary lymph node tissue. The receptors were gathered from a female donor with breast cancer. Some clones in this sample may be carry-over from other donors' samples. Each CDR3 is given with its conserved first and last residue. The D gene is left open where the match is weak. Rows may omit the clone size; those that give it use once, few, many or a size class.

TRBD2	-	TRBV11-3	TRBJ2-5	TGTGCCAGCAGCCTGGGACTAGCGGGACAAGAGACCCAGCACTTC	CASSLGLAGQETQHF
-	few	TRBV28	TRBJ2-7	TGTGCCAGCACCCTCGGACACTCCTACGAGCAGTACTTC	CASTLGHSYEQYF
TRBD2	many	TRBV11-2	TRBJ2-3	TGTGCCAGCAGCTTAGGGGTTAAGCGGGGGGGCCGAGATACGCAGTATTTT	CASSLGVKRGGRDTQYF
TRBD2	few	TRBV3-1	TRBJ2-1	TGTGCCAGCAGCCTTCGACTAGCGGGAAGCTACAATGAGCAGTTCTTC	CASSLRLAGSYNEQFF
TRBD2	few	TRBV6-2/TRBV6-3	TRBJ2-5	TGTGCCAGCAGTTTCCCGGGAGGGGAGGGGGAGACCCAGTACTTC	CASSFPGGEGETQYF
-	-	TRBV6-5	TRBJ2-3	TGTGCCAGCAGTTACAGGGCGACAAACACAGATACGCGGTATTTT	CASSYRATNTDTRYF
TRBD1	-	TRBV28	TRBJ2-2	TGTGCCAGCAGTTACCCCTTAGTTAAGACAGGGGTGTACACCGGGGAGCTGTTTTTT	CASSYPLVKTGVYTGELFF
TRBD2	many	TRBV5-5	TRBJ2-7	TGTGCCAGCAGCGCCGGGACTAGCTCCTACGAGCAGTACTTC	CASSAGTSSYEQYF
-	once	TRBV3-1	TRBJ2-1	TGTGCCAGCAGCCAAGATGGGCGAGATGGGCGCACTTACAATGAGCAGCTCTTC	CASSQDGRDGRTYNEQLF
TRBD2	few	TRBV3-1	TRBJ2-1	TGTGCCAGCAGCCAAGGACTAGCGGGGGATGAGCAGTTCTTC	CASSQGLAGDEQFF
TRBD2	many	TRBV24-1	TRBJ2-3	TGTGCCACCAGTGATTTTCCGGGGGGGATCGGCCGGACAGATACGCAGTATTTT	CATSDFPGGIGRTDTQYF
TRBD1	-	TRBV10-3	TRBJ2-5	TGTGCCATCAGGGCCGGACAGGGTTCAGAGACCCAGTACTTC	CAIRAGQGSETQYF
TRBD1	many	TRBV11-2	TRBJ1-6	TGTGCCAGCAGCTTAGCCGGGACAGGGACAATGTATTCACCCCTCCACTTT	CASSLAGTGTMYSPLHF
-	many	TRBV6-2/TRBV6-3	TRBJ1-5	TGTGCCAGCAGTTACTCGAGTCAGCCCCAGCATTTT	CASSYSSQPQHF
TRBD1	many	TRBV2	TRBJ2-3	TGTGCCAGCAGTACAAGACAGGGTAGCACAGATACGCAGTATTTT	CASSTRQGSTDTQYF
-	many	TRBV5-6	TRBJ1-2	TGTGCCAGCAGCTTAGGGGGACCCGGTGGCTACACCTTC	CASSLGGPGGYTF
TRBD2	many	TRBV6-2/TRBV6-3	TRBJ2-2	TGTGCCAGCAGTTACGTACTAGCGGTCCCGGTTGAGTTTACCGGGGAGCTGTTTTTT	CASSYVLAVPVEFTGELFF
-	many	TRBV6-1	TRBJ2-7	TGTGCCAGCAGCCCCCCCGCCTACGAGCAGTACTTC	CASSPPAYEQYF
TRBD1	medium-sized	TRBV20-1	TRBJ2-7	TGCAGTGCTACCGGGGACAGGGTTTACGAGCAGTACTTC	CSATGDRVYEQYF
-	many	TRBV4-2	TRBJ2-1	TGTGCCAGCAGCCAAGATCGGCTCTCCAATGAGCAGTTCTTC	CASSQDRLSNEQFF
-	many	TRBV24-1	TRBJ2-1	TGTGCCACCAGTGAGCATGGATGGAGCTCCTACAATGAGCAGTTCTTC	CATSEHGWSSYNEQFF
TRBD1	many	TRBV10-1	TRBJ2-1	TGCGCCAGCAGTGAGTCGACAGGGGGACCGACCAATGAGCAGTTCTTC	CASSESTGGPTNEQFF
-	-	TRBV28	TRBJ2-5	TGTGCCAGCCGTTCTCCCGGGGAAAAAGAGACCCAGTACTTC	CASRSPGEKETQYF
TRBD1	many	TRBV7-2	TRBJ1-6	TGTGCCAGCAGTTTTCTCCTGACCAGGGGGCGTAATTCACCCCTCCACTTT	CASSFLLTRGRNSPLHF
TRBD1	many	TRBV5-8	TRBJ1-2	TGTGCCAGCAGACGGGGAACAGGGGGGGACTATGGCTACACCTTC	CASRRGTGGDYGYTF
TRBD1	many	TRBV11-3	TRBJ2-1	TGTGCCAGCCGACAGGGGCCGGACAATGAGCAGTTCTTC	CASRQGPDNEQFF
TRBD1	-	TRBV11-2	TRBJ2-2	TGTGCCAGCAGCTTAGGCAGGGGGCCTACTCAGCGGGAGCTGTTTTTT	CASSLGRGPTQRELFF
-	many	TRBV4-2	TRBJ2-3	TGTGCCAGCAGCCAAGATAGGGAGGACGACACAGATACGCAGTATTTT	CASSQDREDDTDTQYF
-	many	TRBV24-1	TRBJ2-1	TGTGCCACCAGTGATACCACGTTCGGTTCCTACAATGAGCAGTTCTTC	CATSDTTFGSYNEQFF
TRBD2	-	TRBV4-2	TRBJ2-1	TGTGCCAGCAGCCAAGGGGCTAGCGGGGGGGCCATCAATGAGCAGTTCTTC	CASSQGASGGAINEQFF
TRBD2	many	TRBV15	TRBJ2-1	TGTGCCACCAGCCTCACAGCGGGGCTATACAATGAGCAGTTCTTC	CATSLTAGLYNEQFF
TRBD2	many	TRBV2	TRBJ2-5	TGTGCCAGCAGTGGGACTAGCGGGGCAGAGACCCAGTACTTC	CASSGTSGAETQYF
TRBD1	few	TRBV28	TRBJ2-1	TGTGCCAGCAGTTCCGGGACAGGGGTGCTATCCTACAATGAGCAGTTCTTC	CASSSGTGVLSYNEQFF
-	many	TRBV13	TRBJ2-1	TGTGCCAGCAGCTTCGGCGCATATGAGCAGTTCTTC	CASSFGAYEQFF
-	many	TRBV11-2	TRBJ2-1	TGTGCCAGCAGCCTTGGTCTAAGTAATGAGCAGTTCTTC	CASSLGLSNEQFF
-	many	TRBV6-1	TRBJ2-7	TGTGCCAGCAGTGAGAGTCGTACAGGGTCCTCCTACGAGCAGTACTTC	CASSESRTGSSYEQYF
TRBD2	many	TRBV9	TRBJ2-1	TGTGCCAGCAGCGTATGGTACGGGAGGGCCGATGAGCAGTTCTTC	CASSVWYGRADEQFF
-	many	TRBV7-8	TRBJ1-5	TGTGCCAGCACTCCTGGGCAGTATAGCAATCAGCCCCAGCATTTT	CASTPGQYSNQPQHF
TRBD2	many	TRBV20-1	TRBJ2-1	TGCAGTGCTAAAAGGATAGCGGGAGCGGAGCAGTTCTTC	CSAKRIAGAEQFF
-	-	TRBV20-1	TRBJ1-1	TGCAGTGGAATCCGGGACACCCACACTGAAGCTTTCTTT	CSGIRDTHTEAFF
-	few	TRBV5-1	TRBJ1-2	TGCGCCAGCAGACCTGAGGGGGTCCGATATGGCTACACCTTC	CASRPEGVRYGYTF
-	many	TRBV24-1	TRBJ2-1	TGTGCCACCAGGCCCTCTGGGGATGAGCAGTTCTTC	CATRPSGDEQFF
-	-	TRBV15	TRBJ2-5	TGTGCCACCAGCGGTGACGCTCAAGAGACCCAGTACTTC	CATSGDAQETQYF
-	-	TRBV27	TRBJ2-5	TGTGCCAGCATCACCCATAAAGAGACCCAGTACTTC	CASITHKETQYF
TRBD2	many	TRBV4-2	TRBJ2-5	TGTGCCAGCAGCCAAGAGGGTCTGGAGCGGGGGGCTCTAGAAACCCAGTACTTC	CASSQEGLERGALETQYF
TRBD2	many	TRBV5-1	TRBJ2-1	TGCGCCAGCAGCTTGGCGAGCGGGGGGGCCGATGAGCAGTTCTTC	CASSLASGGADEQFF
TRBD2	many	TRBV18	TRBJ2-5	TGTGCCAGCTCACCAGGATCAGCGGGGAGGCAGAGCCAGTACTTC	CASSPGSAGRQSQYF
-	many	TRBV30	TRBJ1-3	TGTGCCCTGCGACATCGCTCTGGAAACACCATATATTTT	CALRHRSGNTIYF
-	many	TRBV15	TRBJ2-2	TGTGCCACCAGCACGACTAGGACACCCGGGGAGCTGTTTTTT	CATSTTRTPGELFF
TRBD2	many	TRBV20-1	TRBJ2-2	TGCAGTGCAGCGACAGGGGGCTTGCTAGCGGGGGGGACCGGGGAGCTGTTTTTT	CSAATGGLLAGGTGELFF
TRBD2	many	TRBV5-1	TRBJ2-7	TGCGCCAGCAGCCCGACTAGCGGCCCCTACGAGCAGTACTTC	CASSPTSGPYEQYF
-	many	TRBV2	TRBJ1-6	TGTGCCAGCAACCCCTACCCCAATTCACCCCTCCACTTT	CASNPYPNSPLHF
-	few	TRBV28	TRBJ2-5	TGTGCCAGCAGTTCCCCGCAGGGGAGGGAGACCCAGTACTTC	CASSSPQGRETQYF
TRBD2	many	TRBV7-3	TRBJ2-3	TGTGCCAGCAGCTTAATTGCGGGAGCGGGGACAGATACGCAGTATTTT	CASSLIAGAGTDTQYF
-	many	TRBV7-2	TRBJ1-2	TGTGCCAGCAGCTCCCCCCCAAACTATGGCTACACCTTC	CASSSPPNYGYTF
TRBD1	many	TRBV19	TRBJ2-1	TGTGCCAGTAGCCGACCGGGACAGATATTGAATGAGCAGTTCTTC	CASSRPGQILNEQFF
TRBD2	many	TRBV6-5	TRBJ2-5	TGTGCCAGCAAAAGGACTAGCGGAGTGTACCAAGAGACCCAGTACTTC	CASKRTSGVYQETQYF
-	many	TRBV20-1	TRBJ1-2	TGCAGTGCTAGAAGGAGTTTGGGTAACTATGGCTACACCTTC	CSARRSLGNYGYTF
TRBD1	many	TRBV5-1	TRBJ2-1	TGCGCCAGCAGCCACGGGACAGGGGGTGTCAGGTTCTTC	CASSHGTGGVRFF